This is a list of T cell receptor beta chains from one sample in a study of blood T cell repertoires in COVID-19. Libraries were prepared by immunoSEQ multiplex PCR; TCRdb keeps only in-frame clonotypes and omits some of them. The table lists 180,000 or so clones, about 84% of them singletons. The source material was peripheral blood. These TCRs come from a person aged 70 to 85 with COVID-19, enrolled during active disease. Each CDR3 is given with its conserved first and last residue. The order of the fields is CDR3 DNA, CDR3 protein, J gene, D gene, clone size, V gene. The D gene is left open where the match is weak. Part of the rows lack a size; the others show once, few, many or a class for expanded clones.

DNA: TGTGCCAGCAGCTTCGTCCCAGGACAGGGAGTCGATGAGCAGTTCTTC; CDR3: CASSFVPGQGVDEQFF; J: TRBJ2-1; D: TRBD1; size: .; V: TRBV5-6
DNA: TGTGCCACCAGTGGGAGTACGAACACAGATACGCAGTATTTT; CDR3: CATSGSTNTDTQYF; J: TRBJ2-3; D: .; size: .; V: TRBV24-1
DNA: TGCGCCAGCAGCGCGGGACTAGCTGGCGGGGAGCTGTTTTTT; CDR3: CASSAGLAGGELFF; J: TRBJ2-2; D: TRBD2; size: .; V: TRBV5-1
DNA: TGTGCCAGCAGCTTAAGCGGTCGTCCTCCCATGAACACTGAAGCTTTCTTT; CDR3: CASSLSGRPPMNTEAFF; J: TRBJ1-1; D: .; size: .; V: TRBV7-3
DNA: TGTGCTAGTGGTTTGGTAGGAGGCTATGGCTACACCTTC; CDR3: CASGLVGGYGYTF; J: TRBJ1-2; D: .; size: .; V: TRBV12-5
DNA: TGTGCCAGCAGCTTATTACTCACCTACGAGCAGTACTTC; CDR3: CASSLLLTYEQYF; J: TRBJ2-7; D: .; size: few; V: TRBV7-2
DNA: TGTGCCAGCAGTTTCTACAGGGCTACGGGGAGCACTGAAGCTTTCTTT; CDR3: CASSFYRATGSTEAFF; J: TRBJ1-1; D: .; size: .; V: TRBV28
DNA: TGTGCCAGCAGTTCGTCACAGGGAATTAATGAAAAACTGTTTTTT; CDR3: CASSSSQGINEKLFF; J: TRBJ1-4; D: .; size: once; V: TRBV27
DNA: TGTGCCAGCAGCCCAACTAGCTACAGCTCCTACAATGAGCAGTTCTTC; CDR3: CASSPTSYSSYNEQFF; J: TRBJ2-1; D: .; size: .; V: TRBV27
DNA: TGCGCCAGCAGCTTGTTTGGGGGGAGCACAGATACGCAGTATTTT; CDR3: CASSLFGGSTDTQYF; J: TRBJ2-3; D: .; size: .; V: TRBV5-1
DNA: TGTGCCAGCAGTCGGGACAGGGCCACCTACAATGAGCAGTTCTTC; CDR3: CASSRDRATYNEQFF; J: TRBJ2-1; D: TRBD1; size: .; V: TRBV5-4
DNA: TGCGCCAGCAGATTGGGTCAGGGGAACACCGGGGAGCTGTTTTTT; CDR3: CASRLGQGNTGELFF; J: TRBJ2-2; D: .; size: .; V: TRBV5-1
DNA: TGTGCCAGCAGCTTTATTCGGGACAAAGGATCTGGGGCCAACGTCCTGACTTTC; CDR3: CASSFIRDKGSGANVLTF; J: TRBJ2-6; D: .; size: .; V: TRBV7-3
DNA: TGTGCCAGCCGAACCGGGCGGTGGGGTGGAAGGGGCCTCGGGGCCAACGTCCTGACTTTC; CDR3: CASRTGRWGGRGLGANVLTF; J: TRBJ2-6; D: .; size: .; V: TRBV28
DNA: TGTGCCAGCAGGGACAGGGCTAACACCGGGGAGCTGTTTTTT; CDR3: CASRDRANTGELFF; J: TRBJ2-2; D: TRBD1; size: .; V: TRBV9
DNA: TGTGCCTGGAGTGGTAGCTCTGGAAACACCATATATTTT; CDR3: CAWSGSSGNTIYF; J: TRBJ1-3; D: .; size: .; V: TRBV30
DNA: TGTGCCAGCAGCTTGGTAGGAGGGGTCAATGAGCAGTTCTTC; CDR3: CASSLVGGVNEQFF; J: TRBJ2-1; D: .; size: .; V: TRBV5-6
DNA: TGTGCCAGCAGCTCACCCTTGGGGACTAACACTGAAGCTTTCTTT; CDR3: CASSSPLGTNTEAFF; J: TRBJ1-1; D: .; size: .; V: TRBV9
DNA: TGTGCCAGCAGCCCGGGAACCGCCATGGAGACCCAGTACTTC; CDR3: CASSPGTAMETQYF; J: TRBJ2-5; D: .; size: few; V: TRBV7-9
DNA: TGTGCCAGCAGTTACGACAGAAGCTCTGGAAACACCATATATTTT; CDR3: CASSYDRSSGNTIYF; J: TRBJ1-3; D: .; size: .; V: TRBV6-5
DNA: TGTGCCAGTAGTATAAGGGGCCAGGACCCAATTCTGAACACTGAAGCTTTCTTT; CDR3: CASSIRGQDPILNTEAFF; J: TRBJ1-1; D: .; size: .; V: TRBV19
DNA: TGTGCCAGCAGTCTACTAGCGGGAGAGGGGTACGAGCAGTACTTC; CDR3: CASSLLAGEGYEQYF; J: TRBJ2-7; D: TRBD2; size: .; V: TRBV7-9
DNA: TGTGCCAGCAGTTATGGACTTCAAGAGACCCAGTACTTC; CDR3: CASSYGLQETQYF; J: TRBJ2-5; D: .; size: once; V: TRBV27
DNA: TGTGCCAGCAGCTTAAAGGGACAGGGGTTCGGTGAAAAACTGTTTTTT; CDR3: CASSLKGQGFGEKLFF; J: TRBJ1-4; D: TRBD1; size: .; V: TRBV7-3
DNA: TGTGCCAGCAGCTTGGTTAGGACTTCAGATACGCAGTATTTT; CDR3: CASSLVRTSDTQYF; J: TRBJ2-3; D: .; size: .; V: TRBV11-2
DNA: TGTGCCAGCAGTTACTCTGGGACAGGGGTAACTGAAGCTTTCTTT; CDR3: CASSYSGTGVTEAFF; J: TRBJ1-1; D: TRBD1; size: .; V: TRBV6-2/TRBV6-3
DNA: TGTGCCTGGAGTGTATGGTTAGCGGGAACCGCGAACACCGGGGAGCTGTTTTTT; CDR3: CAWSVWLAGTANTGELFF; J: TRBJ2-2; D: TRBD2; size: .; V: TRBV30
DNA: TGCGCCAGCAGCCCCGGCAGAGGAAACTATGGCTACACCTTC; CDR3: CASSPGRGNYGYTF; J: TRBJ1-2; D: .; size: .; V: TRBV4-3
DNA: TGTGCCAGTAGTACCCCGGCGGGGTACACCTTC; CDR3: CASSTPAGYTF; J: TRBJ1-2; D: .; size: .; V: TRBV19
DNA: TGTGCCACTCTCCTAGCGGGAGTGAACACCGGGGAGCTGTTTTTT; CDR3: CATLLAGVNTGELFF; J: TRBJ2-2; D: TRBD2; size: .; V: TRBV6-5
DNA: TGTGCCAGCAGTTTTCGGACAGGGGAAGCTTTCTTT; CDR3: CASSFRTGEAFF; J: TRBJ1-1; D: TRBD1; size: .; V: TRBV28
DNA: TGTGCCAGCAGCGTAGCTCAGTCCAGCGGGGAGACCCAGTACTTC; CDR3: CASSVAQSSGETQYF; J: TRBJ2-5; D: .; size: .; V: TRBV9
DNA: TGCGCCAGCAGCTTACTACCCGGGACAGGGGTTGGAAACACCATATATTTT; CDR3: CASSLLPGTGVGNTIYF; J: TRBJ1-3; D: TRBD1; size: once; V: TRBV5-1
DNA: TGTGCCAGCAGCCCGCCAGACACAGATACGCAGTATTTT; CDR3: CASSPPDTDTQYF; J: TRBJ2-3; D: .; size: .; V: TRBV7-9
DNA: TGTGCCAGCAGTTATCCTACTGAAGCTTTCTTT; CDR3: CASSYPTEAFF; J: TRBJ1-1; D: .; size: .; V: TRBV6-2/TRBV6-3
DNA: TGTGCCAGCAGCTCCACGCGGGGGGACTATGGCTACACCTTC; CDR3: CASSSTRGDYGYTF; J: TRBJ1-2; D: .; size: .; V: TRBV7-2
DNA: TGTGCCACCAGTGATTTTTCCCCGGGCACCGGGGAGCTGTTTTTT; CDR3: CATSDFSPGTGELFF; J: TRBJ2-2; D: .; size: .; V: TRBV24-1
DNA: TGTGCCAGCAGAGGTTACGGGACTAGCAGCTACGAGCAGTACTTC; CDR3: CASRGYGTSSYEQYF; J: TRBJ2-7; D: TRBD2; size: .; V: TRBV6-5
DNA: TGTGCCAGCAGCTTAGGCACAGGGGAAGTGGGCGGCTACACCTTC; CDR3: CASSLGTGEVGGYTF; J: TRBJ1-2; D: TRBD1; size: once; V: TRBV7-2
DNA: TGTGGAGCATTGTATAAACGCTCCTACAATGAGCAGTTCTTC; CDR3: CGALYKRSYNEQFF; J: TRBJ2-1; D: .; size: .; V: TRBV2
DNA: TGTGCCAGCAGTCCAGGGGCTCACGAGCAGTACTTC; CDR3: CASSPGAHEQYF; J: TRBJ2-7; D: .; size: once; V: TRBV6-5
DNA: TGTGCCAGCAGACCTTGGGACAGGGGTTTTGCAGACAAAGAACAGCCCCAGCATTTT; CDR3: CASRPWDRGFADKEQPQHF; J: TRBJ1-5; D: TRBD1; size: few; V: TRBV6-2/TRBV6-3
DNA: TGTGCCAGCAGCTTAAATCGAAAGGGAGCGGGTGAGCAGTTCTTC; CDR3: CASSLNRKGAGEQFF; J: TRBJ2-1; D: .; size: .; V: TRBV7-9
DNA: TGTGCCAGCAGCTTTTCCAGAGGGAGCTACGAGCAGTACTTC; CDR3: CASSFSRGSYEQYF; J: TRBJ2-7; D: .; size: few; V: TRBV5-6
DNA: TGTGCCAGCAGGTCCTGGGAGGGTTCCCACGAGCAGTACTTC; CDR3: CASRSWEGSHEQYF; J: TRBJ2-7; D: TRBD2; size: .; V: TRBV6-5
DNA: TGTGCCAGTAGTAGGTGGGGTACTAGCGGGGGGCCGATAGATACGCAGTATTTT; CDR3: CASSRWGTSGGPIDTQYF; J: TRBJ2-3; D: TRBD2; size: once; V: TRBV19
DNA: TGTGCCAGTAGACACGCGGGGACGTCCTACAATGAGCAGTTCTTC; CDR3: CASRHAGTSYNEQFF; J: TRBJ2-1; D: .; size: .; V: TRBV19
DNA: TGTGCCAGTAGTATTGAGACAGGGCCGGGGCAGCCCCAGCATTTT; CDR3: CASSIETGPGQPQHF; J: TRBJ1-5; D: TRBD1; size: .; V: TRBV19
DNA: TGTGCCAGCAGCTTACTGGGGAGCCCGGCTGAGCAGTTCTTC; CDR3: CASSLLGSPAEQFF; J: TRBJ2-1; D: .; size: .; V: TRBV7-8
DNA: TGCAGCGTTGAAACCCCGGGGGGAAAAGATGGCTACACCTTC; CDR3: CSVETPGGKDGYTF; J: TRBJ1-2; D: .; size: .; V: TRBV29-1
DNA: TGTGCCAGCAGCTTAATCACAGGGGTAAACGCAGATACGCAGTATTTT; CDR3: CASSLITGVNADTQYF; J: TRBJ2-3; D: TRBD1; size: .; V: TRBV7-2
DNA: TGTGCCAGCAGCTTAGGATTGACAGCAAACACAGATACGCAGTATTTT; CDR3: CASSLGLTANTDTQYF; J: TRBJ2-3; D: .; size: .; V: TRBV7-2
DNA: TGTGCCAGCAGTTTAGCGGGGGGGAAACAGTTCTTC; CDR3: CASSLAGGKQFF; J: TRBJ2-1; D: TRBD2; size: .; V: TRBV27
DNA: TGTGCCAGCAGCCAAAGTCATCCGGGACAGGGAGCCTACGAGCAGTACTTC; CDR3: CASSQSHPGQGAYEQYF; J: TRBJ2-7; D: TRBD1; size: .; V: TRBV3-1/TRBV3-2
DNA: TGTGCCATCAGTGATCTCGGGGAGCTGTTTTTT; CDR3: CAISDLGELFF; J: TRBJ2-2; D: .; size: few; V: TRBV10-3
DNA: TGTGCCAGCAGCTTGGGGCAGGGAACTCCTTGGAATGAGCAGTTCTTC; CDR3: CASSLGQGTPWNEQFF; J: TRBJ2-1; D: .; size: .; V: TRBV5-8
DNA: TGTGCCAGCAGCGTAGGAGGAATTAATGAAAAACTGTTTTTT; CDR3: CASSVGGINEKLFF; J: TRBJ1-4; D: .; size: few; V: TRBV9
DNA: TGTGCCAGCAGCAGGACTGTACGGGATCCGCAGTATTTT; CDR3: CASSRTVRDPQYF; J: TRBJ2-3; D: .; size: .; V: TRBV9